This T cell receptor beta chain was retrieved from a study of identical twins. General study points: It was cross-sectional statistical analysis, not following the same donors, that the conclusions relied on.

This clonotype was seen many times. Its antigen is undetermined. There are 13 residues in the CDR3. Germline V gives CDR1 DFQATT, CDR2 SNEGSKA (reference sequence). Unmatched junction bases numbered 9, after V lost 3 bases and J lost 12 bases. MiXCR, applied by TCRdb to the 5' RACE reads, yields one record per CDR3 protein. In the table there are 550,000 to 700,000 distinct CDR3 sequences, approximately 21% of which are singletons. These data are also associated with another study on T cells expressing NK-cell markers. From that report: The leading position in the CD3+CD56-NKG2C+ fraction of four donors also went to these clonotypes.

Sequenced sample: PBMCs. The sequence came from a young woman in good health. J is TRBJ2-4 and V is TRBV20-1; 9 bases line up with TRBD2. The CDR3 bases are TGCAGTGCTAGTAGTGCGGGAGGGCTTAGTCAGTACTTC. It is translated as CSASSAGGLSQYF.